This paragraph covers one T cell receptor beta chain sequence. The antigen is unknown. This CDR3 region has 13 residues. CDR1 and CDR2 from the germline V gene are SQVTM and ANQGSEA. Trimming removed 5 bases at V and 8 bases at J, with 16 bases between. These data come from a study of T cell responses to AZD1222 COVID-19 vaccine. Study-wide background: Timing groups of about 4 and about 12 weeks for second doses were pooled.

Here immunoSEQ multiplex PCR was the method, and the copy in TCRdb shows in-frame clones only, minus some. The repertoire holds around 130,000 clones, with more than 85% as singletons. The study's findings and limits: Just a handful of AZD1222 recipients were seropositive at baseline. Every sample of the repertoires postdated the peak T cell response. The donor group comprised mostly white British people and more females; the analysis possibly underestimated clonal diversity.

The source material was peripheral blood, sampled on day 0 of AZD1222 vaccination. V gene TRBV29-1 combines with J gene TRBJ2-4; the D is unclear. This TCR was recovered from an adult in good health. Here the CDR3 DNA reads TGCAGCGTTTCCCGAACAGCCCGGGACATTCAGTACTTC. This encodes CSVSRTARDIQYF.